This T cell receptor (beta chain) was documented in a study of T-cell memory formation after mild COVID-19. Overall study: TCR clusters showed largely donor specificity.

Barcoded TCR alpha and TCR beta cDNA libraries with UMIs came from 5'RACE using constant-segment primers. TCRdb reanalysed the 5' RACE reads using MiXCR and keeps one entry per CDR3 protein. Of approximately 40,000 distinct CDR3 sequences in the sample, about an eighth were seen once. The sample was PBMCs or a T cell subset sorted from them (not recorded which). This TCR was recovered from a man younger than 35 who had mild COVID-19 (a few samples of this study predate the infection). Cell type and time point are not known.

The CDR3: CASSHQGGVYNEQFF. The CDR3 bases are TGTGCCAGCAGCCACCAAGGGGGGGTATACAATGAGCAGTTCTTC. V usage is TRBV7-9 and J usage is TRBJ2-1, with a possible D match to TRBD2 (7 bases). V lost 5 bases, J lost 4 bases, and 15 bases lay in between. Germline CDR1 reads SEHNR; CDR2 reads FQNEAQ (reference sequence). The CDR3 extends over 15 amino acids.